Shown below are 7 T cell receptor beta chains from a single sample sequenced in a study of T-cell memory formation after mild COVID-19. Each CDR3 protein gets one entry after TCRdb re-called the 5' RACE reads with MiXCR. The table lists around 220,000 distinct CDR3 sequences, about 15% of them singletons. The sample comprised PBMCs or a T cell subset sorted from them (not recorded which). These TCRs come from a man aged 18 to 29 who had mild COVID-19 (a few samples of this study predate the infection). Cell type and time point are not known.

The DNA for the CDR3 is TGTGCCAGCAGTCGCGCCCCGGGGAACACTGAAGCTTTCTTT. Protein: CASSRAPGNTEAFF. The rearrangement links TRBV12-3 or TRBV12-4 to TRBJ1-1; D unclear. Trimming took 5 bases from V and 1 from J, leaving 11 bases between them. The CDR3 length is 14 residues.

The J gene is TRBJ2-5, the V gene TRBV20-1; D perhaps matches TRBD1 (5 bases). Trimming shortened V by 8 bases and J by 5 bases, and 18 bases separated the two germline ends. The CDR3 consists of 13 residues. Germline assignment: CDR1 DFQATT and CDR2 SNEGSKA (reference sequence). The CDR3: CSIGPPPGETQYF. CDR3 DNA: TGCAGTATTGGGCCCCCACCAGGGGAGACCCAGTACTTC.

The V gene is TRBV6-5, the J gene TRBJ1-1; tentatively, D is TRBD1 (5 bases). The CDR3 covers 17 residues. Per germline, CDR1 MNHEY and CDR2 SVGAGI. V was trimmed by 0 bases and J by 4 bases, leaving 18 bases between them. CDR3 residues: CASSYSLPGSTRTEAFF. CDR3 sequence (DNA): TGTGCCAGCAGTTACTCCCTACCAGGGTCCACCCGCACTGAAGCTTTCTTT.

This sequence joins TRBV4-1 and TRBJ2-5; TRBD2 aligns across 9 bases. This CDR3 has 17 residues. The germline V gene encodes CDR1 MGHRA and CDR2 YSYEKL. Trimming removed 0 bases from V and 4 bases from J; junction bases left unmatched: 9. CDR3 amino acids: CASSQEERGASSETQYF. Written as DNA, the CDR3 is TGCGCCAGCAGCCAAGAAGAGCGGGGGGCCTCGTCAGAGACCCAGTACTTC.

The table lists this clonotype with a few counts. This rearrangement joins TRBV6-6 to TRBJ2-5, with 9 bases aligning to TRBD1. The CDR3 length is 14 residues. The germline CDR1 and CDR2 sequences are MNHNY and SVGAGI (reference sequence). J was trimmed by 7 bases and V by 2 bases; bases with no gene match: 5. The CDR3 is CASSYPGQGRTQYF. As DNA, the CDR3 is TGTGCCAGCAGTTACCCGGGACAGGGCCGGACCCAGTACTTC.

The rearrangement joins TRBV12-3 or TRBV12-4 to TRBJ1-2, with a weak D call TRBD1 (5 bases). Trimming took off 6 bases at V and 4 bases at J, with 15 bases between the two ends. The CDR3 runs 14 residues. The CDR3 DNA sequence: TGTGCCAGCAGGACAGTCGACTTGGGCTATGGCTACACCTTC. Protein product: CASRTVDLGYGYTF.

The J gene is TRBJ2-2, the V gene TRBV9; TRBD2 might be the D (5 bases). Trimming took off 5 bases at V and 0 bases at J, with 14 bases between the two ends. The germline gives CDR1 SGDLS, CDR2 YYNGEE. The CDR3 has 16 residues. The CDR3 DNA reads TGTGCCAGCAGTGCGGGTGGCCGCGCGAACACCGGGGAGCTGTTTTTT. Protein: CASSAGGRANTGELFF. The whole variable domain, filled in from reference TRBV9 and TRBJ2-2, reads DSGVTQTPKHLITATGQRVTLRCSPRSGDLSVYWYQQSLDQGLQFLIQYYNGEERAKGNILERFSAQQFPDLHSELNLSSLELGDSALYFCASSAGGRANTGELFFGEGSRLTVL.